The rows below give T cell receptor beta chains drawn from one sample of a study of identifying expanded T cells in peripheral blood. TCRdb's copy holds only in-frame clones and misses some; the assay was immunoSEQ multiplex PCR. The table includes about 94,000 clones, roughly 90% detected once. Sequenced sample: blood. All receptors come from a person between 18 and 69 years old in good health. Each CDR3 is given with its conserved first and last residue. The order of the fields is J gene, V gene, clone size, D gene, CDR3 DNA, CDR3 protein. The D gene is left open where the match is weak. Clone size is not always given. Where it is, it says once, few, many or a class for expanded clones.

>TRBJ2-7|TRBV7-2|NA|TRBD2
TGTGCCAGCAGCCAGGGACTAGCGGTCGGGTACGAGCAGTACTTC
CASSQGLAVGYEQYF
>TRBJ1-2|TRBV2|NA|NA
TGTGCCAGCAGCGCACAGGGCTATGGCTACACCTTC
CASSAQGYGYTF
>TRBJ2-3|TRBV5-1|once|NA
TGCGCCAGCGCTCCGGGTAGCACAGATACGCAGTATTTT
CASAPGSTDTQYF
>TRBJ1-5|TRBV2|NA|NA
TGTGCCAGCCAGGACGGATACAATCAGCCCCAGCATTTT
CASQDGYNQPQHF
>TRBJ1-6|TRBV7-2|few|TRBD1
TGTGCCAGCAGACGAATGACAGGGCCACCCCTCCACTTT
CASRRMTGPPLHF
>TRBJ2-5|TRBV5-1|NA|NA
TGCGCCAGCAGCTTGGGGGGCGCCCCGAAGGAGACCCAGTACTTC
CASSLGGAPKETQYF
>TRBJ1-2|TRBV10-2|NA|TRBD1
TGCGCCAGCAGTGACCGGGACAGGGCGTATGGCTACACCTTC
CASSDRDRAYGYTF
>TRBJ2-1|TRBV2|NA|NA
TGTGCCAGCAGTGAATTTTTCGGGAGTTTCGGCAATGAGCAGTTCTTC
CASSEFFGSFGNEQFF
>TRBJ1-4|TRBV7-9|few|NA
TGTGCCAGCAGCCCCGGACAGTCAAATGAAAAACTGTTTTTT
CASSPGQSNEKLFF
>TRBJ2-1|TRBV6-5|NA|NA
TGTGCCAGTGGCTCCTACAATGAGCAGTTCTTC
CASGSYNEQFF
>TRBJ1-5|TRBV18|NA|NA
TGTGCCAGCTCACCACCGTCAGGGAATCAGCCCCAGCATTTT
CASSPPSGNQPQHF
>TRBJ2-6|TRBV6-6|NA|NA
TGTGCCAGCATTGACAGCGACTCTGGGGCCAACGTCCTGACTTTC
CASIDSDSGANVLTF
>TRBJ2-2|TRBV4-1|NA|NA
TGCGCCAGCAGCTCCCCATCCCCCCAGTTCGTGGAAAACACCGGGGAGCTGTTTTTT
CASSSPSPQFVENTGELFF
>TRBJ2-2|TRBV2|NA|NA
TGTGCCAGCAAGGGCAGGGTTAACACCGGGGAGCTGTTTTTT
CASKGRVNTGELFF
>TRBJ1-1|TRBV19|NA|NA
TGTGCCAGTAAAGTGGGTTCATTGACCACTGAAGCTTTCTTT
CASKVGSLTTEAFF
>TRBJ1-4|TRBV4-1|NA|TRBD1
TGCGCCAGCAGCCAACAGGTGGGACAGGGCGATGAAAAACTGTTTTTT
CASSQQVGQGDEKLFF
>TRBJ2-3|TRBV6-1|NA|NA
TGTGCCAGCAGTCCGGGACCGGGGGAATATACGCAGTATTTT
CASSPGPGEYTQYF
>TRBJ1-2|TRBV4-1|NA|NA
TGCGCCAGCAGCCAAAATTCACTACTTGACTTAAACTATGGCTACACCTTC
CASSQNSLLDLNYGYTF
>TRBJ2-1|TRBV5-4|once|TRBD1
TGTGCCAGCAGCACCCGACAGGGTAGGTCGGATGAGCAGTTCTTC
CASSTRQGRSDEQFF
>TRBJ2-7|TRBV11-2|NA|NA
TGTGCCAGCAGCGCCGGGACAACCCTCGAGCAGTACTTC
CASSAGTTLEQYF
>TRBJ1-1|TRBV7-9|NA|TRBD1
TGTGCCAGCAGCCCCGGGACAGGGATAAACACTGAAGCTTTCTTT
CASSPGTGINTEAFF
>TRBJ1-4|TRBV19|few|NA
TGTGCCACCAGGGAGGGGGGTTCTAATGAAAAACTGTTTTTT
CATREGGSNEKLFF
>TRBJ1-5|TRBV16|NA|TRBD1
TGTGCCAGCAGCCAATCCCTAATAGCAGGGGGAGGTGGTCAGCCCCAGCATTTT
CASSQSLIAGGGGQPQHF
>TRBJ1-2|TRBV4-2|NA|NA
TGTGCCAGCAGCCAAGAAGATCGGCAGAAAATTAACTATGGCTACACCTTC
CASSQEDRQKINYGYTF
>TRBJ1-1|TRBV27|NA|TRBD1
TGTGCCAGCAGTTTAGGGAGGGGGCCGAACACTGAAGCTTTCTTT
CASSLGRGPNTEAFF
>TRBJ2-1|TRBV7-9|NA|NA
TGTGCCAGCAGCTTAGCTTGGAGGCAGTTCTTC
CASSLAWRQFF
>TRBJ2-2|TRBV30|NA|NA
TGTGCCTGGAGTGTACGTGGGGTCACCGGGGAGCTGTTTTTT
CAWSVRGVTGELFF
>TRBJ1-1|TRBV6-1|NA|NA
TGTGCCAGCAACATAGATAGGGGCAGGAACACTGAAGCTTTCTTT
CASNIDRGRNTEAFF
>TRBJ1-2|TRBV7-6|NA|TRBD1
TGTGCCAGCAGCAGGGGACAGGGGGCGAACTATGGCTACACCTTC
CASSRGQGANYGYTF
>TRBJ2-3|TRBV5-1|NA|NA
TGCGCCAGCAGCTTGTCTTGGGGCCGAACAGATACGCAGTATTTT
CASSLSWGRTDTQYF
>TRBJ2-3|TRBV6-5|NA|NA
TGTGCCAGCAGTTATAGAGGCCTAGGGGGAGATACGCAGTATTTT
CASSYRGLGGDTQYF
>TRBJ2-1|TRBV11-1|NA|TRBD1
TGTGCCAGCAGCCCCGGACAGGGACGGGAGCAGTTCTTC
CASSPGQGREQFF
>TRBJ1-1|TRBV6-5|NA|NA
TGTGCCAGCAGCTCGCCGGGGACTGAAGCTTTCTTT
CASSSPGTEAFF
>TRBJ2-7|TRBV14|NA|NA
TGTGCCAGCAGCCAAGGAACAGGGTTCGAGCAGTACTTC
CASSQGTGFEQYF
>TRBJ2-1|TRBV14|NA|TRBD2
TGTGCCAGCAGCCCTAGACTAGCGGTGACCTACAATGAGCAGTTCTTC
CASSPRLAVTYNEQFF
>TRBJ1-2|TRBV29-1|NA|TRBD1
TGCAGCGGGGGGGACAGGGGTAATCGTAACTATGGCTACACCTTC
CSGGDRGNRNYGYTF
>TRBJ2-7|TRBV19|NA|NA
TGTGCCAGTTCGGTGGGGGGGGCCGCCTACGAGCAGTACTTC
CASSVGGAAYEQYF
>TRBJ1-5|TRBV30|NA|TRBD1
TGTGCCTGGATGCAAGGGGGCCTAAATCAGCCCCAGCATTTT
CAWMQGGLNQPQHF
>TRBJ1-2|TRBV6-1|NA|NA
TGTGCCAGCAGTGGAGGAGTAAACTATGGCTACACCTTC
CASSGGVNYGYTF
>TRBJ1-1|TRBV6-1|NA|NA
TGTGCCAGCAGTGACAGGGGCATGAACACTGAAGCTTTCTTT
CASSDRGMNTEAFF
>TRBJ2-7|TRBV5-1|NA|TRBD2
TGCGCCAGCAGCACCGGGGCGGGAGCCTCCTACGAGCAGTACTTC
CASSTGAGASYEQYF
>TRBJ2-2|TRBV5-1|once|TRBD2
TGCGCCAGCAGCTTTACTAGCGGGAGTTCCCCCGGGGAGCTGTTTTTT
CASSFTSGSSPGELFF
>TRBJ2-2|TRBV5-1|once|NA
TGCGCCAGCAGTGCGGAGCGAAACACCGGGGAGCTGTTTTTT
CASSAERNTGELFF
>TRBJ2-7|TRBV29-1|NA|TRBD2
TGCAGCGGTTTAGCGGGGAGCTCCTACGAGCAGTACTTC
CSGLAGSSYEQYF
>TRBJ1-1|TRBV9|NA|TRBD1
TGTGCCAGCAGCGTAGGCGGGACAGGGTTGTCGTACACTGAAGCTTTCTTT
CASSVGGTGLSYTEAFF
>TRBJ1-1|TRBV5-6|NA|NA
TGTGCCAGCAGCTTGCAGAAGAACACTGAAGCTTTCTTT
CASSLQKNTEAFF
>TRBJ2-3|TRBV27|NA|NA
TGTGCCAGCAGTGAGGTTATCACAGATACGCAGTATTTT
CASSEVITDTQYF
>TRBJ1-2|TRBV29-1|once|NA
TGCAGCGTTGTATCAGCTAACTATGGCTACACCTTC
CSVVSANYGYTF
>TRBJ1-2|TRBV25-1|NA|TRBD1
TGTGCCAGCAGTGATCCCACATTCGCGACAGGGGGCTACTATGGCTACACCTTC
CASSDPTFATGGYYGYTF
>TRBJ1-6|TRBV5-1|many|NA
TGCGCCAGCAGCCCCGAAAGCAGGTCGTCTTCACCCCTCCACTTT
CASSPESRSSSPLHF
>TRBJ2-6|TRBV18|NA|NA
TGTGCCAGCTCACCGACCGGGGCCAACGTCCTGACTTTC
CASSPTGANVLTF
>TRBJ1-5|TRBV7-2|NA|NA
TGTGCCAGCAGCTTTACTAGGGAAAGCAATCAGCCCCAGCATTTT
CASSFTRESNQPQHF
>TRBJ2-2|TRBV4-3|NA|NA
TGCGCCAGCAGCCAGGGCCGTCTTGCGAACACCGGGGAGCTGTTTTTT
CASSQGRLANTGELFF